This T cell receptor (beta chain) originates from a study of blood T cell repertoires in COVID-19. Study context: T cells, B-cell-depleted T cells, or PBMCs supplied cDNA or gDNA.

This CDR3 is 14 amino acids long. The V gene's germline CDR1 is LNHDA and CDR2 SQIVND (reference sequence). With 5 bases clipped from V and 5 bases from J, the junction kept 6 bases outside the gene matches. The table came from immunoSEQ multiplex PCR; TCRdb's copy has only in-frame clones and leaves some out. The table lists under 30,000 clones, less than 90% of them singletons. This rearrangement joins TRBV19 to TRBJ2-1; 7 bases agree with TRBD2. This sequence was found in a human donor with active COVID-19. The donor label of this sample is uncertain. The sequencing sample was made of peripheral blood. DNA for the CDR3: TGTGCCAGTAGTTCAACCGGGACTAACAATGAGCAGTTCTTC. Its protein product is CASSSTGTNNEQFF.